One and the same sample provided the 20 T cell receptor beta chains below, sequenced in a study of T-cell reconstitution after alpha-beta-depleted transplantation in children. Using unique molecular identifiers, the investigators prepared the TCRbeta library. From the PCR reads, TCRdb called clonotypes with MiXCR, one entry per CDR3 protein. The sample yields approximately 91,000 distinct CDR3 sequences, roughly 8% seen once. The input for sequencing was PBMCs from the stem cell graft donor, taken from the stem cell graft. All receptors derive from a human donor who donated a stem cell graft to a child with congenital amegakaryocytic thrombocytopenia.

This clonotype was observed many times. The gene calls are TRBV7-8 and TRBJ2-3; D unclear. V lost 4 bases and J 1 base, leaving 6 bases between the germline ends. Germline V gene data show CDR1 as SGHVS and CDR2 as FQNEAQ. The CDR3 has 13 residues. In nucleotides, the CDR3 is TGTGCCAGCAGCTCCGACCGCACAGATACGCAGTATTTT. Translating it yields CASSSDRTDTQYF.

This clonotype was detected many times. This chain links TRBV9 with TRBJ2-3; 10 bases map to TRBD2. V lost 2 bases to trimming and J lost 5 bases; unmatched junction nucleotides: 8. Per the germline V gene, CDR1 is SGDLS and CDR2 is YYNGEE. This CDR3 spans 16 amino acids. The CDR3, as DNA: TGTGCCAGCAGCGTCAGGGGGCTAGCGGGAGTAGATACGCAGTATTTT. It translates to CASSVRGLAGVDTQYF.

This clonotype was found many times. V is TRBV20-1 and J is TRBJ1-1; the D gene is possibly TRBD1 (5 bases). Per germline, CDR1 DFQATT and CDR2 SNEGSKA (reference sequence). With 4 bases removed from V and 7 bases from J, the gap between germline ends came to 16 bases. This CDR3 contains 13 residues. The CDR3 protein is CSAINPRDLEAFF. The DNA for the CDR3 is TGCAGTGCTATAAACCCCCGGGACCTTGAAGCTTTCTTT.

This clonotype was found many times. The CDR3 sequence is CASSLAGRGLDTGELFF. The CDR3, as DNA: TGCGCCAGCAGCTTGGCCGGGAGGGGGCTGGATACCGGGGAGCTGTTTTTT. V usage is TRBV5-1 and J usage is TRBJ2-2, with D tentatively TRBD2 (8 bases). This CDR3 has 17 residues. Trimming stripped 0 bases from V and 5 bases from J, with 17 bases between. The V gene's germline CDR1 is SGHRS and CDR2 YFSETQ.

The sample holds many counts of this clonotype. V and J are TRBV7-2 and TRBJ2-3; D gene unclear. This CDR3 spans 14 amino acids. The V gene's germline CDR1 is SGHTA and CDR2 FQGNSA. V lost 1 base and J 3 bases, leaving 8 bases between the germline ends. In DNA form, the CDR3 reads TGTGCCAGCAGCTTAGGCCCTACTACAGATACGCAGTATTTT. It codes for CASSLGPTTDTQYF.

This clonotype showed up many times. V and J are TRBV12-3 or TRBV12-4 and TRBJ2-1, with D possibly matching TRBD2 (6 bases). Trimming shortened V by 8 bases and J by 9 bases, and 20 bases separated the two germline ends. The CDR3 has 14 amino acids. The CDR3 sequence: CASGTRDSYFEQFF. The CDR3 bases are TGTGCCAGCGGGACGAGGGACTCCTACTTTGAGCAGTTCTTC.

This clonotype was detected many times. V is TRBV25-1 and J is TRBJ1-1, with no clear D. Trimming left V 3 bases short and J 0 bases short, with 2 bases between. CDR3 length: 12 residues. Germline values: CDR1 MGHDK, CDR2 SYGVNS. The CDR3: CASSELNTEAFF. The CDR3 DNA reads TGTGCCAGCAGTGAGCTGAACACTGAAGCTTTCTTT.

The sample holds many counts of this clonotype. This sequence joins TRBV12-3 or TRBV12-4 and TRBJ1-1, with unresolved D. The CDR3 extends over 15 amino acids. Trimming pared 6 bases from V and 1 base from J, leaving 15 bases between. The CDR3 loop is CASSPSSPSNTEAFF. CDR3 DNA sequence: TGTGCCAGCAGCCCTTCATCCCCATCGAACACTGAAGCTTTCTTT.

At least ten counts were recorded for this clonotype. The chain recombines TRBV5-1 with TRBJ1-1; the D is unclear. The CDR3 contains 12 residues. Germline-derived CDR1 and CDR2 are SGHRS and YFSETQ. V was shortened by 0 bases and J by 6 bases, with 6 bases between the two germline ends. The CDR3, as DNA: TGCGCCAGCAGCTTGGGGGAGGCTGAAGCTTTCTTT. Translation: CASSLGEAEAFF.

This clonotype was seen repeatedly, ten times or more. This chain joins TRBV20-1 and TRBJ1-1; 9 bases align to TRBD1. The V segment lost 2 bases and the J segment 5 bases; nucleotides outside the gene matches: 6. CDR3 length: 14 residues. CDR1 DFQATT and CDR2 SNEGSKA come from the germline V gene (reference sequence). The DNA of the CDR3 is TGCAGTGCTAGATCCGGACAGGGGTATACTGAAGCTTTCTTT. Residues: CSARSGQGYTEAFF.

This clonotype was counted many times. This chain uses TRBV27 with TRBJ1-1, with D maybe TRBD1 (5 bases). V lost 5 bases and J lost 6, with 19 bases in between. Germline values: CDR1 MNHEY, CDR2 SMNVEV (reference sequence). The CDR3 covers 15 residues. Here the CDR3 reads CASSLRGIRASEAFF. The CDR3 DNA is TGTGCCAGCAGTCTCCGGGGGATAAGGGCCTCTGAAGCTTTCTTT.

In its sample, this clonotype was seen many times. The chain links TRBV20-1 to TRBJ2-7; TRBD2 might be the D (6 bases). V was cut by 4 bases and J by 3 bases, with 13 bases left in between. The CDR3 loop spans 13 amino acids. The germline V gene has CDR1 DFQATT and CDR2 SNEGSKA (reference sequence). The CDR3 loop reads CSATRLGSYEQYF. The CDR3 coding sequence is TGCAGTGCTACAAGACTAGGGAGCTACGAGCAGTACTTC.

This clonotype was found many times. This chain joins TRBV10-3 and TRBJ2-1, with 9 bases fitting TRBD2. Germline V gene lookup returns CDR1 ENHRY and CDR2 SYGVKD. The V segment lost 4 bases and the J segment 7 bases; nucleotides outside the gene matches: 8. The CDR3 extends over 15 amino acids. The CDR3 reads CAISGASGDWNEQFF. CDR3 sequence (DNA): TGTGCCATCAGTGGCGCTAGCGGGGACTGGAATGAGCAGTTCTTC.

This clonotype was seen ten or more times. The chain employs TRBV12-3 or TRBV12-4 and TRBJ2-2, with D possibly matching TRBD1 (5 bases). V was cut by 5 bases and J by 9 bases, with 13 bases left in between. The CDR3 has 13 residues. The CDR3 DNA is TGTGCCAGCAGTCCGCAGGGTCGACGGGAGCTGTTTTTT. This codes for CASSPQGRRELFF.

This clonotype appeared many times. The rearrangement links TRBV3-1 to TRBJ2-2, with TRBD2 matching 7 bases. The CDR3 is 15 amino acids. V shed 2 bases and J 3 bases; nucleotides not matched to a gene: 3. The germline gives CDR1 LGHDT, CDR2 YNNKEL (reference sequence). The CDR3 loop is CASSQFAGDTGELFF. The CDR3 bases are TGTGCCAGCAGCCAATTTGCGGGAGACACCGGGGAGCTGTTTTTT.

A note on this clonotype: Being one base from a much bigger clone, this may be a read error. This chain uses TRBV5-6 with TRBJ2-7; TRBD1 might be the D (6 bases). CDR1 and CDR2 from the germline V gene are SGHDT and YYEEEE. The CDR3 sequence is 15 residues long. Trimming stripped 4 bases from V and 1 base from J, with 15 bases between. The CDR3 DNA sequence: TGTGCCAGCAGCCTCGGGACATCCCTATCCTACGAGCAGTACTTC. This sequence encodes CASSLGTSLSYEQYF.

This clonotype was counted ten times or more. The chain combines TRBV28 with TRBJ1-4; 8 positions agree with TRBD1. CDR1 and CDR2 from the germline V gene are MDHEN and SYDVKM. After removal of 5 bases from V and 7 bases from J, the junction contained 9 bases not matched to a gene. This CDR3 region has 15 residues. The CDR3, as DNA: TGTGCCAGCAGTCCGGACAGGGCGATAAGTGAAAAACTGTTTTTT. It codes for CASSPDRAISEKLFF.

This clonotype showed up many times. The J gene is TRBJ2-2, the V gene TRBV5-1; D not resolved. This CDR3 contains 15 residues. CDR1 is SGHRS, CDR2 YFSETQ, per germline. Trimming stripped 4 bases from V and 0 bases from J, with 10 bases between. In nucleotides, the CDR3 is TGCGCCAGCAGCCCTTCGGATCCGAACACCGGGGAGCTGTTTTTT. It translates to CASSPSDPNTGELFF. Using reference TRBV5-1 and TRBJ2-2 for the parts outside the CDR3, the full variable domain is KAGVTQTPRYLIKTRGQQVTLSCSPISGHRSVSWYQQTPGQGLQFLFEYFSETQRNKGNFPGRFSGRQFSNSRSEMNVSTLELGDSALYLCASSPSDPNTGELFFGEGSRLTVL.

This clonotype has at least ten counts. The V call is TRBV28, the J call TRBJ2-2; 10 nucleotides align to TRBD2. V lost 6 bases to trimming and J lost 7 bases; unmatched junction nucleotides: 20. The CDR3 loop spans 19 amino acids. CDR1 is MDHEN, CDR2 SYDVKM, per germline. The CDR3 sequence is CASSPKGIGLSGGRGELFF. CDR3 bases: TGTGCCAGCAGCCCCAAGGGTATTGGACTTAGCGGGGGGCGCGGGGAGCTGTTTTTT. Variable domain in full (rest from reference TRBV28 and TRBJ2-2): DVKVTQSSRYLVKRTGEKVFLECVQDMDHENMFWYRQDPGLGLRLIYFSYDVKMKEKGDIPEGYSVSREKKERFSLILESASTNQTSMYLCASSPKGIGLSGGRGELFFGEGSRLTVL.

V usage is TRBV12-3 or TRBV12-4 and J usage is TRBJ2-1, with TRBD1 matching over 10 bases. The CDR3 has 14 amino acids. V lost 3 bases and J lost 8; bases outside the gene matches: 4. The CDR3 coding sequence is TGTGCCAGCAGTTTGGGACAGGGGCCGGATGAGCAGTTCTTC. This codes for CASSLGQGPDEQFF.